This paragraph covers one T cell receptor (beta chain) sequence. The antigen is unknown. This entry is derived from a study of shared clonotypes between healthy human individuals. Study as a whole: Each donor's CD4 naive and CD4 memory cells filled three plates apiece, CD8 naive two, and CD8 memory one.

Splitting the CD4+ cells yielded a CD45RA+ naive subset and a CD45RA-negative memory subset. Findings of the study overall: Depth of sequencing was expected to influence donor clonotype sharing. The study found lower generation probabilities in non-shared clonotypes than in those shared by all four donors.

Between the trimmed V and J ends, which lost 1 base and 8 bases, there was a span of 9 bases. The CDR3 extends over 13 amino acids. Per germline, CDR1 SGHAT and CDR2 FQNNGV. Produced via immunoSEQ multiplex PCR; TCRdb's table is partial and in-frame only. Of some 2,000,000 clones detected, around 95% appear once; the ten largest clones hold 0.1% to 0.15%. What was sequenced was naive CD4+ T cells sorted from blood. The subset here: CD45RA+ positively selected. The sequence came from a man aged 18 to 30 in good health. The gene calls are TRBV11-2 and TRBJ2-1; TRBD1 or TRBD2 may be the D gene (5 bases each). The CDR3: CASSLGGRDEQFF. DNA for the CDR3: TGTGCCAGCAGCTTAGGGGGACGTGATGAGCAGTTCTTC.